A single sample gave rise to the 15 T cell receptor beta chains below, sequenced in a study of T cell responses to AZD1222 COVID-19 vaccine (dated by TCRdb to the early 2020s). Library preparation employed the immunoSEQ multiplex PCR assay. In TCRdb, the immuneACCESS table is reduced to in-frame sequences with V and J assigned. These tables do not hold every clone; where another copy was compared, an unresolved V gene accounts for under half, and the others remain unexplained. The sample data list around 80,000 clones, and more than 70% of these were observed just once. The ten largest clones take up about a tenth of the sample. The sample's time point label, decoded: baseline before first vaccination. The source material was peripheral blood, sampled on day 0 of AZD1222 vaccination. The receptors originated from an adult in good health.

This clone was seen just once. The chain has TRBV6-1 and TRBJ2-7, with 7 bases lining up with TRBD1. Germline CDR1 MNHNS, CDR2 SASEGT. The CDR3 totals 19 residues. The ends lost 3 bases at V and 9 bases at J; junction bases unmatched: 26. CDR3 amino acids: CASSDPGAGAWESAGGQYV. CDR3 sequence (DNA): TGTGCCAGCAGTGACCCCGGAGCAGGGGCGTGGGAGTCGGCAGGGGGGCAGTACGTC.

By share of the sample, this clone is medium-sized. The chain employs TRBV2 and TRBJ1-5; D possibly corresponds to TRBD1 (5 bases). Germline CDR1 reads SNHLY; CDR2 reads FYNNEI. V was shortened by 5 bases and J by 1 base, with 12 bases between the two germline ends. This CDR3 is 15 amino acids long. The CDR3 DNA follows: TGTGCCAGCAGTCGGGACTCGTCCAGCAATCAGCCCCAGCATTTT. This sequence encodes CASSRDSSSNQPQHF. The whole variable domain, remainder taken from reference TRBV2 and TRBJ1-5, is EPEVTQTPSHQVTQMGQEVILRCVPISNHLYFYWYRQILGQKVEFLVSFYNNEISEKSEIFDDQFSVERPDGSNFTLKIRSTKLEDSAMYFCASSRDSSSNQPQHFGDGTRLSIL.

The rearrangement uses TRBV7-2 and TRBJ1-6, with 7 positions matching TRBD1. The trim removed 5 bases at V and 7 bases at J, leaving 8 bases unmatched. The CDR3 sequence is 15 residues long. The germline V gene encodes CDR1 SGHTA and CDR2 FQGNSA. The CDR3: CASSTDRGRNSPLHF. In DNA, the CDR3 is TGTGCCAGCAGCACAGATAGGGGGCGGAATTCACCCCTCCACTTT.

This chain uses TRBV5-1 with TRBJ2-2; perhaps TRBD1 as D (5 bases). In germline, CDR1 is SGHRS, CDR2 YFSETQ. V was clipped by 4 bases and J by 5 bases, with 15 bases between them. This CDR3 region has 15 residues. The CDR3 here is CASSPISGWTGELFF. The CDR3 nucleotides are TGCGCCAGCAGCCCTATTTCAGGGTGGACCGGGGAGCTGTTTTTT.

The rearrangement joins TRBV19 to TRBJ2-3; TRBD1 is a possible D gene (6 bases). Germline CDR1 reads LNHDA; CDR2 reads SQIVND (reference sequence). V was cut by 4 bases and J by 4 bases, with 15 bases left in between. The CDR3 is 15 amino acids. The CDR3 region is CASSNRVGGPDTQYF. DNA for the CDR3: TGTGCCAGTAGTAACAGGGTGGGTGGCCCAGATACGCAGTATTTT.

CDR3 bases: TGTGCCAGCAGCGGGGGACTAGCGGGAGCCGATGAGCAGTTCTTC. Amino acid sequence: CASSGGLAGADEQFF. This chain connects TRBV7-9 to TRBJ2-1; 14 bases map to TRBD2. In germline, CDR1 is SEHNR, CDR2 FQNEAQ (reference sequence). This CDR3 is 15 amino acids long. Trimming took 5 bases from V and 8 from J; bases not matched to a gene: 5. Combining the CDR3 with reference TRBV7-9 and TRBJ2-1 gives the whole variable domain DTGVSQNPRHKITKRGQNVTFRCDPISEHNRLYWYRQTLGQGPEFLTYFQNEAQLEKSRLLSDRFSAERPKGSFSTLEIQRTEQGDSAMYLCASSGGLAGADEQFFGPGTRLTVL.

The chain recombines TRBV10-1 with TRBJ2-2, with 7 bases matching TRBD1. Looked up from germline, CDR1 is WNHNN and CDR2 is SYGVQD (reference sequence). This CDR3 contains 14 residues. Losses at the gene ends were 10 bases for V and 4 bases for J; bases not matched to a gene: 9. The CDR3 DNA reads as TGCGCCACCTCGGGACAGACGGCCACCGGGGAGCTGTTTTTT. Translating it yields CATSGQTATGELFF.

The gene calls are TRBV28 and TRBJ2-5, with D perhaps matching TRBD1 or TRBD2 (5 bases each). The V gene lost 5 bases and the J gene lost 4 bases, with 14 bases spanning the gap. CDR1 is MDHEN and CDR2 is SYDVKM in the germline V gene. CDR3 length equals 14 residues. The CDR3 coding sequence is TGTGCCAGCAGTGGGGGTGGAGGCGGAGAGACCCAGTACTTC. Encoded protein: CASSGGGGGETQYF. The whole variable domain, filled in from reference TRBV28 and TRBJ2-5, reads DVKVTQSSRYLVKRTGEKVFLECVQDMDHENMFWYRQDPGLGLRLIYFSYDVKMKEKGDIPEGYSVSREKKERFSLILESASTNQTSMYLCASSGGGGGETQYFGPGTRLLVL.

The chain combines TRBV2 with TRBJ2-2; no clear D. CDR1 is SNHLY, CDR2 FYNNEI, per germline. V lost 8 bases, J lost 4 bases, and 11 bases lay in between. The CDR3 runs to 13 residues. Here the CDR3 reads CASEWVRTGELFF. CDR3 bases: TGTGCCAGCGAGTGGGTCCGCACCGGGGAGCTGTTTTTT.

The chain couples TRBV28 to TRBJ2-7; D not certain. Germline CDR1 and CDR2: MDHEN and SYDVKM. The length of the CDR3 is 12 residues. Trimming pared 5 bases from V and 5 bases from J, leaving 10 bases between. CDR3: CASSPILNEQYF. DNA of the CDR3: TGTGCCAGCAGTCCCATTTTAAACGAGCAGTACTTC.

V is TRBV28 and J is TRBJ2-7, with 8 bases fitting TRBD2. The CDR3 runs 12 residues. Germline V lookup: CDR1 MDHEN, CDR2 SYDVKM. The trim removed 3 bases at V and 9 bases at J, leaving 4 bases unmatched. CDR3 coding DNA: TGTGCCAGCAGTTTGGAGAGCGGGGGGCAGTACTTC. Amino acid sequence: CASSLESGGQYF.

This clone was seen more than once but under ten times. The V and J genes are TRBV4-1 and TRBJ2-2; D unclear. Looked up from germline, CDR1 is MGHRA and CDR2 is YSYEKL. Trimming took 0 bases from V and 1 from J, leaving 9 bases between them. The CDR3 spans 16 residues. The CDR3 reads CASSQERGGNTGELFF. The CDR3 nucleotides are TGCGCCAGCAGCCAAGAGCGTGGCGGGAACACCGGGGAGCTGTTTTTT.

The chain employs TRBV12-5 and TRBJ1-5; D is unclear. In germline, CDR1 is LGHNT, CDR2 FRNRAP. Trimming left V 3 bases short and J 2 bases short, with 5 bases between. The CDR3 is made up of 13 amino acids. The CDR3 region has the DNA TGTGCTAGTGGTTTACCCGGCAATCAGCCCCAGCATTTT. Translation: CASGLPGNQPQHF.

The chain joins TRBV6-1 to TRBJ2-7, with no clear D. This CDR3 comprises 13 residues. The ends were cut back, 3 bases at V and 6 bases at J, with 12 bases in the middle. The germline V gene encodes CDR1 MNHNS and CDR2 SASEGT. CDR3 sequence (DNA): TGTGCCAGCAGTGATCAGGCCTTTGGCGAGCAGTACGTC. This gives the protein CASSDQAFGEQYV.

The chain recombines TRBV5-4 with TRBJ2-5; 11 bases match TRBD2. The CDR3 spans 17 residues. Germline assignment: CDR1 SGHNT and CDR2 YYREEE (reference sequence). V lost 4 bases, J lost 4 bases, and 12 bases stayed unmatched. CDR3 in DNA: TGTGCCAGCAGCCCCGCCCTAGCGGGGGGAGGAGGAGAGACCCAGTACTTC. This encodes CASSPALAGGGGETQYF.